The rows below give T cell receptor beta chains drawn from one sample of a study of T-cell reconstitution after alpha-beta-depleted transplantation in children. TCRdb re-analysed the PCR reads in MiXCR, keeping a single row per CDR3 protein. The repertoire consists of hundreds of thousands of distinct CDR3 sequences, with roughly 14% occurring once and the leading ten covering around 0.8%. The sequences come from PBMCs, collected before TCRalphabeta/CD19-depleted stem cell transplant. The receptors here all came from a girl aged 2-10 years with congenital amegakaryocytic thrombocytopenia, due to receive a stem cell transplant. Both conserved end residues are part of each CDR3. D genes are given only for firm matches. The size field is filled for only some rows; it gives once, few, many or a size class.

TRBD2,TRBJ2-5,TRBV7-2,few,CASSPHFLRSGKETQYF,TGTGCCAGCAGCCCACACTTCCTCCGCAGCGGGAAAGAGACCCAGTACTTC
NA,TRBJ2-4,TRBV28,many,CASSNVGTLGIQYF,TGTGCCAGCAGTAACGTCGGGACCCTAGGTATTCAGTACTTC
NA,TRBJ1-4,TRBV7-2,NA,CASSTQTATNEKLFF,TGTGCCAGCAGCACACAAACTGCAACTAATGAAAAACTGTTTTTT
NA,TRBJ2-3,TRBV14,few,CASSHIRDTQYF,TGTGCCAGCAGCCATATACGCGATACGCAGTATTTT
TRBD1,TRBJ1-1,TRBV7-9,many,CASSSGQGGSEAFF,TGTGCCAGCAGCTCCGGACAGGGGGGGTCTGAAGCTTTCTTT
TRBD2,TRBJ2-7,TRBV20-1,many,CSARVGTSRSHYEQYF,TGCAGTGCTAGGGTTGGGACTAGCCGCTCCCACTACGAGCAGTACTTC
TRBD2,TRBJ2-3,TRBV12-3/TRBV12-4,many,CASSLVIGAGEDTQYF,TGTGCCAGCAGTTTAGTAATTGGGGCGGGAGAGGATACGCAGTATTTT
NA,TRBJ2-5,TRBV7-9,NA,CASRPPSRQETQYF,TGTGCCAGCAGACCCCCCTCCCGGCAAGAGACCCAGTACTTC
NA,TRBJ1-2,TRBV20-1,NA,CSALRGYGYTF,TGCAGTGCTCTCAGGGGCTATGGCTACACCTTC
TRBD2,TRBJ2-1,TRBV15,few,CATLSGKAYNEQFF,TGTGCCACCCTAAGCGGGAAAGCTTACAATGAGCAGTTCTTC
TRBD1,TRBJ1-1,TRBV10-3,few,CAISATGVGTEAFF,TGTGCCATCAGCGCCACAGGGGTGGGCACTGAAGCTTTCTTT
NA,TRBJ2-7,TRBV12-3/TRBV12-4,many,CASSVTGYEQYF,TGTGCCAGCAGTGTCACAGGGTACGAGCAGTACTTC
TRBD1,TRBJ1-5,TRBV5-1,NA,CASSATGVSNQPQHF,TGCGCCAGCAGCGCCACAGGGGTGAGCAATCAGCCCCAGCATTTT
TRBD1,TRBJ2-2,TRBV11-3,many,CASSWTGGEAGELFF,TGTGCCAGCAGCTGGACAGGGGGCGAGGCCGGGGAGCTGTTTTTT
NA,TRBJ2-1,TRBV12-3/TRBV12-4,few,CATNGLSDEQFF,TGTGCCACCAACGGGCTCTCGGATGAGCAGTTCTTC
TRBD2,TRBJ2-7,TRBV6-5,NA,CASSYSSGGDYEQYF,TGTGCCAGCAGTTACTCCAGCGGGGGGGACTACGAGCAGTACTTC
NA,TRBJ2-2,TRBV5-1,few,CASSQGSAPNTGELFF,TGCGCCAGCAGTCAGGGGTCGGCACCGAACACCGGGGAGCTGTTTTTT
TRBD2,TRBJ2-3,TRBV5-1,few,CASSQLGLSRTDTQYF,TGCGCCAGCAGCCAACTGGGACTATCACGCACAGATACGCAGTATTTT
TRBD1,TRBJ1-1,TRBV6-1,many,CASRTRDRETEAFF,TGTGCCAGCAGGACCCGGGACAGGGAGACTGAAGCTTTCTTT
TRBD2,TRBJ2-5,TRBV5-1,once,CASAASGTLGETQYF,TGCGCCAGCGCGGCTAGCGGGACATTGGGAGAGACCCAGTACTTC
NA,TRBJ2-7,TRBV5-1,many,CASSPGAGNYEQYF,TGCGCCAGCAGCCCGGGGGCAGGGAACTACGAGCAGTACTTC